Shown below are 22 T cell receptor beta chains from a single sample sequenced in a study of blood T cell repertoires in COVID-19. Produced via immunoSEQ multiplex PCR; TCRdb's table is partial and in-frame only. The sample comprises approximately 140,000 clones, almost 90% of which are singletons, and 8% to 11% rests with the top ten. Sequenced material: peripheral blood. These receptors were obtained from a man between 50 and 59 years old with active or convalescent COVID-19.

V gene TRBV7-3 combines with J gene TRBJ2-3, with TRBD2 identical over 7 bases. The CDR3 is 14 amino acids. V lost 4 bases and J lost 0; bases outside the gene matches: 1. The germline V gene has CDR1 SGHTA and CDR2 FQGTGA. This chain's CDR3 is CASSSSGSTDTQYF. The CDR3 DNA follows: TGTGCCAGCAGCTCTAGCGGAAGCACAGATACGCAGTATTTT.

The table lists this clone with a count of one. The V call is TRBV5-1, the J call TRBJ2-1; 15 positions match TRBD2. The CDR3 contains 16 residues. Germline values: CDR1 SGHRS, CDR2 YFSETQ. V dropped 3 bases and J dropped 8; count of bases not matched to a gene: 6. The CDR3: CASSWTGLAGGDEQFF. CDR3 sequence (DNA): TGCGCCAGCAGCTGGACCGGACTAGCGGGAGGGGATGAGCAGTTCTTC.

V and J are TRBV18 and TRBJ2-7; 9 bases map to TRBD2. J was trimmed by 11 bases and V by 6 bases; bases with no gene match: 11. This CDR3 has 13 amino acids. Germline-derived CDR1 and CDR2 are KGHSH and LQKENI. The CDR3 sequence: CASSPGTSQAEYF. Here the CDR3 DNA reads TGTGCCAGCTCTCCCGGGACTAGCCAGGCCGAGTACTTC. The full variable domain, in which reference TRBV18 and TRBJ2-7 provide the parts outside the CDR3, is NAGVMQNPRHLVRRRGQEARLRCSPMKGHSHVYWYRQLPEEGLKFMVYLQKENIIDESGMPKERFSAEFPKEGPSILRIQQVVRGDSAAYFCASSPGTSQAEYFGPGTRLTVT.

The rearrangement uses TRBV19 and TRBJ2-7; TRBD1 matches at 7 bases. CDR1 and CDR2 from the germline V gene are LNHDA and SQIVND (reference sequence). V trimming: 5 bases; J trimming: 0 bases; junction bases outside the gene matches: 10. The CDR3 extends over 16 amino acids. DNA of the CDR3: TGTGCCAGTAGTCATTGGAGACAGGGAAACTCCTACGAGCAGTACTTC. Protein: CASSHWRQGNSYEQYF.

This rearrangement joins TRBV10-3 to TRBJ2-1, with 15 nucleotides matching TRBD2. Germline V gene sequence: CDR1 ENHRY, CDR2 SYGVKD. J gave up 7 bases and V 0 bases, and 7 bases lay outside the gene matches. The CDR3 totals 18 residues. The CDR3 bases are TGTGCCATCAGTGAGTCGGGGACTAGCGGGAGGACGGGGAATGAGCAGTTCTTC. Translating it yields CAISESGTSGRTGNEQFF.

The table lists this clone with a count of one. The J gene is TRBJ1-5, the V gene TRBV2; D unresolved. This CDR3 is 14 amino acids long. V shed 3 bases and J shed 1 base, with 7 bases lying between them. Germline CDR1 reads SNHLY; CDR2 reads FYNNEI. This CDR3 is CASSDSTSNQPQHF. DNA of the CDR3: TGTGCCAGCAGTGACAGTACCAGCAATCAGCCCCAGCATTTT. The full variable domain, rest sourced from reference TRBV2 and TRBJ1-5, is EPEVTQTPSHQVTQMGQEVILRCVPISNHLYFYWYRQILGQKVEFLVSFYNNEISEKSEIFDDQFSVERPDGSNFTLKIRSTKLEDSAMYFCASSDSTSNQPQHFGDGTRLSIL.

This chain links TRBV7-3 with TRBJ1-6; no reliable D call. Germline V lookup: CDR1 SGHTA, CDR2 FQGTGA. The V and J ends lost 1 base and 7 bases respectively, with 11 bases between them. The CDR3 contains 15 residues. CDR3 nucleotides: TGTGCCAGCAGCTTAAAACCCGGGATAAATTCACCCCTCCACTTT. It yields the protein CASSLKPGINSPLHF.

This clone came up once. The V and J genes are TRBV4-2 and TRBJ2-7; D is perhaps TRBD2 (5 bases). Trimming took off 0 bases at V and 1 base at J, with 19 bases between the two ends. Germline loops: CDR1 LGHNA, CDR2 YNFKEQ. This CDR3 has 18 amino acids. The CDR3 sequence: CASSQDPILAGKSYEQYF. CDR3 bases: TGTGCCAGCAGCCAAGACCCGATTCTCGCGGGCAAATCCTACGAGCAGTACTTC.

The chain joins TRBV27 to TRBJ1-4, with 7 bases identical to TRBD1. Germline V gene sequence: CDR1 MNHEY, CDR2 SMNVEV (reference sequence). V gave up 10 bases and J gave up 0 bases; unmatched junction bases: 20. There are 19 residues in the CDR3. The CDR3 bases are TGTGCCACCCAAAGGACAGGACAGGTCGGTTTTGCAACTAATGAAAAACTGTTTTTT. Its protein is CATQRTGQVGFATNEKLFF.

The chain combines TRBV5-1 with TRBJ2-5; perhaps TRBD2 as D (6 bases). Looked up from germline, CDR1 is SGHRS and CDR2 is YFSETQ. The V and J ends lost 6 bases and 4 bases respectively, with 13 bases between them. The CDR3 is 13 residues long. CDR3 sequence: CASTSPGGETQYF. CDR3 DNA sequence: TGCGCCAGCACCTCCCCCGGGGGAGAGACCCAGTACTTC.

The CDR3 DNA sequence: TGTGCCAGCACCACGGGTGGCACAGATACGCAGTATTTT. As protein: CASTTGGTDTQYF. V usage is TRBV12-3 or TRBV12-4 and J usage is TRBJ2-3; D unresolved. The CDR3 sequence is 13 residues long. Trimming removed 7 bases at V and 1 base at J, with 9 bases between.

The DNA for the CDR3 is TGTGCCAGCAGCCAGGGAGGGCGACGCCCCGGGGAGCTGTTTTTT. This translates into CASSQGGRRPGELFF. This rearrangement joins TRBV11-2 to TRBJ2-2; 7 positions agree with TRBD2. Germline lookup yields CDR1 SGHAT and CDR2 FQNNGV. The ends lost 5 bases at V and 6 bases at J; junction bases unmatched: 9. The CDR3 contains 15 residues.

The chain uses TRBV19 and TRBJ2-2; 8 nucleotides match TRBD2. Trimming removed 3 bases from V and 8 bases from J; junction bases left unmatched: 5. Germline V gene sequence: CDR1 LNHDA, CDR2 SQIVND (reference sequence). The CDR3 has 14 residues. CDR3 sequence (DNA): TGTGCCAGTAGTATGGGACTAGTTGTTGGGGAGCTGTTTTTT. Its translation is CASSMGLVVGELFF.

The chain employs TRBV28 and TRBJ2-7, with D tentatively TRBD2 (6 bases). This CDR3 comprises 13 residues. Trimming shortened V by 5 bases and J by 3 bases, and 11 bases separated the two germline ends. The germline V gene encodes CDR1 MDHEN and CDR2 SYDVKM. CDR3 in amino acids: CASSLGTGYEQYF. The CDR3 DNA reads TGTGCCAGCAGTCTCGGGACTGGCTACGAGCAGTACTTC.

J is TRBJ1-1 and V is TRBV7-9, with D possibly matching TRBD1 (5 bases). The CDR3 is made up of 13 amino acids. V was shortened by 6 bases and J by 2 bases, with 10 bases between the two germline ends. CDR1 and CDR2 (germline): SEHNR, FQNEAQ (reference sequence). For the CDR3, the DNA is TGTGCCAGCAGTGCGGGGGAAAACACTGAAGCTTTCTTT. It is translated as CASSAGENTEAFF.

The J gene is TRBJ2-7, the V gene TRBV5-4; a weak D match, TRBD2 (7 bases). The V end lost 2 bases, the J end lost 7 bases, and 16 bases lay between the germline ends. This CDR3 contains 14 residues. Germline loops: CDR1 SGHNT, CDR2 YYREEE (reference sequence). This chain's CDR3 is CASSLQGEAGEQYF. The CDR3 DNA follows: TGTGCCAGCAGCTTACAGGGAGAAGCGGGAGAGCAGTACTTC. The full variable domain, with the rest looked up from reference TRBV5-4 and TRBJ2-7, is ETGVTQSPTHLIKTRGQQVTLRCSSQSGHNTVSWYQQALGQGPQFIFQYYREEENGRGNFPPRFSGLQFPNYSSELNVNALELDDSALYLCASSLQGEAGEQYFGPGTRLTVT.

The V gene is TRBV4-3, the J gene TRBJ1-2; 8 bases are a match to TRBD1. V dropped 3 bases and J dropped 9; count of bases not matched to a gene: 15. The CDR3 covers 16 residues. Germline V gives CDR1 LGHNA, CDR2 YSLEER. CDR3 in amino acids: CASSQELTGALWSYTF. CDR3 in DNA: TGCGCCAGCAGCCAGGAACTGACAGGGGCGCTATGGAGCTACACCTTC.

With regard to this clone: At the DNA level, this CDR3 is encoded by other sequences in the same sample as well. The chain is built from TRBV27 and TRBJ1-2; D not resolved. Germline CDR1 MNHEY, CDR2 SMNVEV (reference sequence). There are 13 residues in the CDR3. V dropped 3 bases and J dropped 2 bases, with 7 bases sitting between them. CDR3: CASSLRENYGYTF. The CDR3 nucleotides are TGTGCCAGCAGTTTGCGAGAAAACTATGGCTACACCTTC.

The CDR3 nucleotides are TGCGCCAGCAGTTACGGGACAGGGGGCGCGTCTGGAAACACCATATATTTT. Amino acids: CASSYGTGGASGNTIYF. This rearrangement joins TRBV5-1 to TRBJ1-3; the match to TRBD1 covers 12 bases. The CDR3 spans 17 residues. V dropped 5 bases and J dropped 1; count of bases not matched to a gene: 7. Germline loops: CDR1 SGHRS, CDR2 YFSETQ.

Note on this clone: Mismatch with germline at one junction end may stem from a read error. This rearrangement joins TRBV7-7 to TRBJ2-7, with 9 bases lining up with TRBD2. The length of the CDR3 is 14 residues. CDR1 and CDR2 from the germline V gene are SSHAT and FNYEAQ (reference sequence). Here the CDR3 reads CASSLSGRLNEQYF. CDR3 DNA: TGTGCTAGCAGCCTTAGCGGGAGACTTAACGAGCAGTACTTC. Using reference TRBV7-7 and TRBJ2-7 for the parts outside the CDR3, the full variable domain is GAGVSQSPRYKVTKRGQDVTLRCDPISSHATLYWYQQALGQGPEFLTYFNYEAQPDKSGLPSDRFSAERPEGSISTLTIQRTEQRDSAMYRCASSLSGRLNEQYFGPGTRLTVT.

V is TRBV7-2 and J is TRBJ2-1; 7 bases fit TRBD1. This CDR3 contains 13 residues. Germline CDR1 and CDR2: SGHTA and FQGNSA. With V trimmed by 4 bases and J by 9 bases, 6 bases remained unmatched. The CDR3 here is CASSYNRGGEQFF. In DNA, the CDR3 is TGTGCCAGCAGCTATAACAGGGGTGGTGAGCAGTTCTTC.

The chain couples TRBV6-2 or TRBV6-3 to TRBJ1-5; TRBD1 matches 8 bases. CDR1 and CDR2 from the germline V gene are MNHEY and SVGEGT. This CDR3 region has 17 residues. V was clipped by 5 bases and J by 7 bases; unmatched bases: 16. The CDR3 nucleotides read TGTGCCAGCAGTCTGACCACGAACAGGGGGTCTAGGCAGCCCCAGCATTTT. Amino acid sequence: CASSLTTNRGSRQPQHF.